This entry lists 26 T cell receptor beta chains sequenced from one sample in a study of T-cell reconstitution after alpha-beta-depleted transplantation in children. Unique molecular identifiers were used to barcode this TCRbeta library. TCRdb processed the PCR reads anew with MiXCR; each CDR3 protein has one entry. The data show over 550,000 distinct CDR3 sequences, with 10% seen just once and 3.5% to 5% held by the top ten. Source: PBMCs from the stem cell graft donor, taken from the stem cell graft. These receptor sequences come from a human donor who donated a stem cell graft to a child with acute myeloid leukemia.

A few counts support this clonotype. V is TRBV4-2 and J is TRBJ2-3, with 11 nucleotides matching TRBD2. Germline CDR1 and CDR2: LGHNA and YNFKEQ. This CDR3 comprises 18 residues. After removal of 3 bases from V and 1 base from J, the junction contained 9 bases not matched to a gene. The CDR3 DNA reads as TGTGCCAGCAGCCAGGGTAGCGGGAGGGCCCTTGGCACAGATACGCAGTATTTT. This codes for CASSQGSGRALGTDTQYF.

This clonotype occurred a few times. The chain recombines TRBV28 with TRBJ2-7; 11 bases agree with TRBD2. CDR1 and CDR2 from the germline V gene are MDHEN and SYDVKM. CDR3 length equals 15 residues. V lost 7 bases to trimming and J lost 3 bases; unmatched junction nucleotides: 8. CDR3 DNA: TGTGCCAGCACCGTCGGACTAGCGGGCCTCTACGAGCAGTACTTC. Translating it yields CASTVGLAGLYEQYF.

The chain couples TRBV12-3 or TRBV12-4 to TRBJ2-3; D gene uncertain. Between the trimmed V and J ends, which lost 7 bases and 1 base, there was a span of 12 bases. The CDR3 spans 14 residues. CDR3 in amino acids: CASTIRDGTDTQYF. Here the CDR3 DNA reads TGTGCCAGCACCATACGAGATGGCACAGATACGCAGTATTTT.

This clonotype was counted at least ten times. This chain uses TRBV7-3 with TRBJ2-5, with D perhaps TRBD1 (5 bases). The germline V gene encodes CDR1 SGHTA and CDR2 FQGTGA. The CDR3 has 17 residues. V was clipped by 1 base and J by 4 bases, with 19 bases between them. The CDR3 spells CASSLMAGRAGLETQYF. CDR3 in DNA: TGTGCCAGCAGCTTAATGGCTGGTAGGGCAGGGCTAGAGACCCAGTACTTC. The full variable domain, in which reference TRBV7-3 and TRBJ2-5 provide the parts outside the CDR3, is GAGVSQTPSNKVTEKGKYVELRCDPISGHTALYWYRQSLGQGPEFLIYFQGTGAADDSGLPNDRFFAVRPEGSVSTLKIQRTERGDSAVYLCASSLMAGRAGLETQYFGPGTRLLVL.

The chain is built from TRBV6-6 and TRBJ2-7; D uncertain. The CDR3 has 13 amino acids. V lost 3 bases, J lost 3 bases, and 9 bases lay in between. CDR1 is MNHNY, CDR2 SVGAGI, per germline (reference sequence). CDR3 nucleotide sequence: TGTGCCAGCAGTTATGGGCAGATCTACGAGCAGTACTTC. Its protein product is CASSYGQIYEQYF.

V is TRBV15 and J is TRBJ2-5; maybe TRBD2 (5 bases). The V and J ends lost 1 base and 9 bases respectively, with 9 bases between them. CDR1 is LNHNV and CDR2 is YYDKDF in the germline V gene (reference sequence). The CDR3 totals 12 residues. CDR3 bases: TGTGCCACCAGCAGAGCCCGGGGATCCCAGTACTTC. It codes for CATSRARGSQYF.

The chain recombines TRBV27 with TRBJ2-7; 9 bases align to TRBD2. This CDR3 spans 13 amino acids. CDR1 and CDR2 (germline): MNHEY, SMNVEV (reference sequence). The trim removed 6 bases at V and 6 bases at J, leaving 6 bases unmatched. CDR3 sequence reads: CASRMSSGIEQYF. The CDR3 bases are TGTGCCAGCAGGATGTCTAGCGGGATCGAGCAGTACTTC.

Many counts were recorded for this clonotype. The rearrangement uses TRBV4-2 and TRBJ2-7; 9 positions match TRBD2. The V and J ends lost 4 bases and 2 bases, in that order; junction bases with no gene match: 6. The CDR3 runs to 15 residues. Germline V gene data show CDR1 as LGHNA and CDR2 as YNFKEQ. The DNA for the CDR3 is TGTGCCAGCAGCCCCCGGACTAGCGAGACCTACGAGCAGTACTTC. Its translation: CASSPRTSETYEQYF.

This clonotype was picked up many times. The chain has TRBV18 and TRBJ2-3, with 10 bases aligning to TRBD2. Germline assignment: CDR1 KGHSH and CDR2 LQKENI. J was trimmed by 5 bases and V by 1 base; bases with no gene match: 6. The CDR3 covers 16 residues. The CDR3 bases are TGTGCCAGCTCACCACTGGCTAGCGGGAGCGGAGATACGCAGTATTTT. It encodes CASSPLASGSGDTQYF.

The chain joins TRBV13 to TRBJ2-7; 9 bases are a match to TRBD1. This CDR3 has 15 residues. Germline V gene data show CDR1 as PRHDT and CDR2 as FYEKMQ (reference sequence). V dropped 2 bases and J dropped 2; count of bases not matched to a gene: 4. The CDR3 DNA reads as TGTGCCAGCAGCTTAAGGGACAGGGTGCCCTACGAGCAGTACTTC. It is translated as CASSLRDRVPYEQYF.

The chain combines TRBV20-1 with TRBJ2-2, with D uncertain. The germline V gene encodes CDR1 DFQATT and CDR2 SNEGSKA (reference sequence). The V and J ends lost 5 bases and 3 bases respectively, with 7 bases between them. This CDR3 has 12 residues. CDR3 sequence reads: CSARPHTGELFF. The CDR3 DNA reads TGCAGTGCTCGGCCCCACACCGGGGAGCTGTTTTTT.

This clonotype was counted ten times or more. V gene TRBV20-1 combines with J gene TRBJ2-1; 12 nucleotides agree with TRBD2. Germline-derived CDR1 and CDR2 are DFQATT and SNEGSKA (reference sequence). With 5 bases clipped from V and 8 bases from J, the junction kept 4 bases outside the gene matches. The CDR3 sequence is 13 residues long. The CDR3 protein is CSAPTSGSYEQFF. DNA of the CDR3: TGCAGTGCTCCGACTAGCGGGAGCTATGAGCAGTTCTTC.

This clonotype was counted only a few times. The chain recombines TRBV20-1 with TRBJ1-2; TRBD1 matches at 7 bases. Germline trimming cut 4 bases from V and 4 bases from J; bases unmatched to any gene: 9. Germline CDR1 and CDR2: DFQATT and SNEGSKA (reference sequence). CDR3 length: 14 amino acids. CDR3 amino acids: CSATETGTGYGYTF. The CDR3 DNA follows: TGCAGTGCTACCGAGACAGGGACGGGCTATGGCTACACCTTC.

About this clonotype: The junction departs from the called germline gene at one end, perhaps through a read error. The CDR3 loop reads CAWRRGMNTEACF. Written as DNA, the CDR3 is TGTGCCTGGAGAAGGGGGATGAACACTGAAGCTTGCTTT. The chain employs TRBV30 and TRBJ1-1; a possible D gene is TRBD1 (6 bases). CDR1 is GTSNPN and CDR2 is SVGIG in the germline V gene (reference sequence). The CDR3 consists of 13 residues.

The chain couples TRBV4-3 to TRBJ1-1; unclear D gene. CDR3 length: 15 amino acids. The germline V gene has CDR1 LGHNA and CDR2 YSLEER. V lost 0 bases, J lost 1 base, and 9 bases lay in between. As DNA, the CDR3 is TGCGCCAGCAGCCAAGACGGCAGAGCGAACACTGAAGCTTTCTTT. This sequence encodes CASSQDGRANTEAFF.

In its sample, this clonotype was seen many times. The chain combines TRBV6-5 with TRBJ1-1, with 7 bases fitting TRBD1. V lost 8 bases to trimming and J lost 1 base; unmatched junction nucleotides: 7. The germline CDR1 and CDR2 sequences are MNHEY and SVGAGI. This CDR3 contains 14 residues. CDR3 DNA: TGTGCCAGCTCGGGACGACAGGGGAACACTGAAGCTTTCTTT. Residues: CASSGRQGNTEAFF.

The CDR3 DNA is TGTGCCAGCAGTTTCCCGAAAGCGGGAGTGGTTTCAGATACGCAGTATTTT. Translating it yields CASSFPKAGVVSDTQYF. The chain links TRBV6-5 to TRBJ2-3; 8 bases match TRBD2. The germline V gene encodes CDR1 MNHEY and CDR2 SVGAGI. The V gene end was trimmed by 4 bases and the J gene end by 4 bases; junction bases not matched to a gene: 13. This CDR3 is 17 amino acids long.

In this sample, this clonotype turned up many times. V and J are TRBV4-1 and TRBJ2-5; D tentatively fits TRBD1 or TRBD2 (5 bases each). Germline CDR1 reads MGHRA; CDR2 reads YSYEKL. This CDR3 region has 16 residues. The ends were cut back, 3 bases at V and 1 base at J, with 15 bases in the middle. This chain's CDR3 is CASSQRGNGIQETQYF. The CDR3 nucleotides are TGCGCCAGCAGCCAGAGGGGTAACGGGATCCAAGAGACCCAGTACTTC.

This clonotype showed up just a few times. The V and J genes are TRBV7-2 and TRBJ2-1; TRBD2 agrees at 7 bases. The CDR3 has 17 amino acids. CDR1 and CDR2 from the germline V gene are SGHTA and FQGNSA. With 2 bases clipped from V and 0 bases from J, the junction kept 7 bases outside the gene matches. CDR3 protein: CASSLKSGMSSYNEQFF. CDR3 sequence (DNA): TGTGCCAGCAGCTTAAAGAGCGGGATGAGCTCCTACAATGAGCAGTTCTTC.

There are a few counts of this clonotype. The chain recombines TRBV15 with TRBJ1-1; maybe TRBD1 (6 bases). The CDR3 loop spans 16 amino acids. The germline V gene has CDR1 LNHNV and CDR2 YYDKDF (reference sequence). V was shortened by 1 base and J by 1 base, with 13 bases between the two germline ends. The CDR3 nucleotides read TGTGCCACCAGCAGAGGCTCTGGGGGGGCGAACACTGAAGCTTTCTTT. Its protein product is CATSRGSGGANTEAFF.

This clonotype has more than one count but fewer than ten. The chain joins TRBV7-2 to TRBJ2-3; 9 bases map to TRBD2. The length of the CDR3 is 14 residues. The junction had 10 bases not matched to a gene; V was cut back by 2 bases and J by 13 bases. CDR1 SGHTA and CDR2 FQGNSA come from the germline V gene. The CDR3 sequence: CASSLSPREGPKYF. The DNA for the CDR3 is TGTGCCAGCAGCTTATCCCCGCGGGAGGGCCCAAAGTATTTT.

This clonotype was found a few times. The chain employs TRBV3-1 and TRBJ2-3; TRBD2 matches 8 bases. The CDR3 sequence is 14 residues long. Looked up from germline, CDR1 is LGHDT and CDR2 is YNNKEL (reference sequence). Trimming removed 1 base from V and 7 bases from J; junction bases left unmatched: 4. The CDR3 region has the DNA TGTGCCAGCAGCCAAGTCGGGAGGGCGTATACGCAGTATTTT. It codes for CASSQVGRAYTQYF.

Ten or more counts support this clonotype. The chain carries TRBV12-3 or TRBV12-4 and TRBJ1-5, with TRBD1 matching over 11 bases. The CDR3 runs to 15 residues. The ends lost 7 bases at V and 6 bases at J; junction bases unmatched: 8. CDR3 bases: TGTGCCAGCATTAGGGGACAGGGGGTCGCTCAGCCCCAGCATTTT. Protein: CASIRGQGVAQPQHF.

This clonotype was detected many times. The CDR3 spells CSARGSRVRVKEQYF. The CDR3 region has the DNA TGCAGTGCTAGAGGGTCCCGTGTACGAGTTAAAGAGCAGTACTTC. The rearrangement uses TRBV20-1 and TRBJ2-7, with unresolved D. Looked up from germline, CDR1 is DFQATT and CDR2 is SNEGSKA (reference sequence). The CDR3 sequence is 15 residues long. Trimming left V 1 base short and J 7 bases short, with 20 bases between.

This clonotype has a handful of counts. This chain joins TRBV4-3 and TRBJ2-2; TRBD1 aligns across 8 bases. The CDR3 runs to 16 residues. Germline V CDR1 and CDR2: LGHNA, YSLEER. J was trimmed by 7 bases and V by 5 bases; bases with no gene match: 12. The CDR3 loop is CASSYQSGQGLGELFF. CDR3 sequence (DNA): TGCGCCAGCAGCTACCAATCCGGACAGGGACTCGGGGAGCTGTTTTTT.

This chain joins TRBV15 and TRBJ1-2, with D possibly TRBD1 on 6 matching bases. From germline, CDR1 is LNHNV and CDR2 YYDKDF (reference sequence). Trimming left V 0 bases short and J 8 bases short, with 10 bases between. The CDR3 extends over 13 amino acids. The CDR3 region has the DNA TGTGCCACCAGCAGAGATGGGGACACCGGCTACACCTTC. It specifies CATSRDGDTGYTF.